Described below is a single T cell receptor (beta chain) sequence and its context. What this receptor recognizes is not known. Base qualities were left out, and no much larger clone turns up one base away. The immunoSEQ Assay was used to sequence TCRbeta CDR3 regions. After extraction, genomic DNA underwent amplification by bias-controlled multiplex PCR, followed by high-throughput sequencing. Turning to the authors' computational methods: To quantify the absolute abundance of every unique TCRbeta CDR3 region, sequences were collapsed and filtered. T cell fraction was estimated by normalization of TCRbeta template counts to usable DNA, with usable DNA being measured through amplification of reference genes present in all nucleated cells. Repertoire TCRs were annotated as SARS-CoV-2-specific by exact matching of V gene, CDR3 amino acid sequence and J gene to a known reactive TCR set. The reference SARS-CoV-2 TCR set came from MIRA and was filtered for enrichment in COVID-19-positive ImmuneCODE repertoires, removing public or cross-reactive TCRs. Using the MIRA antigens, annotated TCRs were further analysed by specific ORF or by position within an ORF. Breadth was defined as the number of annotated unique rearrangements divided by the total number of unique productive rearrangements, and depth was defined as the summed frequency of the annotated unique rearrangements. Group comparisons of TCR breadth used two-sided Wilcoxon rank-sum tests. TCRdb took this table from immuneACCESS and kept in-frame rearrangements with V and J called. Such tables lack part of the clones; where checked against another copy, unresolved V genes explain under half of the gap, and the rest is unexplained. That table gives V, J and clone size, and the DNA gave D and trimming. The sample data list roughly 300,000 clones, and around 89% of these were observed just once. Together, the top ten hold around 5% of the sample.

These data belong to a study of Ad26.COV2.S vaccination and SARS-CoV-2 variants (dated by TCRdb to the early 2020s). In the study overall: Donors in the vaccine arm were drawn from COV1001, a multicentre, randomized, double-blind, placebo-controlled phase I-IIa trial testing Ad26.COV2.S in healthy adults. Participants in the trial were split at random into five groups of five each, receiving low-dose or high-dose Ad26.COV2.S once or twice, or else placebo on both occasions. A total of approximately 30 samples were included in the TCR-sequenced set, comprising about 20 Ad26.COV2.S vaccine recipients, 5 placebo recipients and 8 SARS-CoV-2 convalescent individuals. Throughout the experiments and outcome assessment, investigators stayed blinded to trial group allocation. TCRbeta repertoire sequencing served as the tool for gauging how specific and how broad the SARS-CoV-2-reactive T cell receptors were following Ad26.COV2.S vaccination. Ad26.COV2.S was administered intramuscularly at 5 x 10^10 or 1 x 10^11 viral particles, either as a single shot or as two shots given 56 days apart. The research as a whole found: The study lacked the statistical power to compare responses across vaccine doses or regimens. The authors noted that total T cell responses may have been underestimated by the TCR breadth and depth analyses. Ad26.COV2.S recipients had higher spike-specific TCR breadth than placebo recipients (P = 0.0014). After vaccination, substantial breadth of spike-specific CD8+ and CD4+ T cell responses was reported. Vaccine and placebo recipients had comparable non-spike TCR breadth, which fits with the vaccine containing only spike.

After removal of 3 bases from V and 6 bases from J, the junction retains 3 bases not matched to a gene. Including the terminal cysteine and phenylalanine, the CDR3 comprises 14 residues. Just the 42-base CDR3 DNA is kept, in frame starting at base 1. Taken from the germline V gene, the CDR1 and CDR2 loops are SGDLS and YYNGEE. This specimen's treatment or condition label, interpreted: around 19 received Ad26.COV2.S at low or high dose, single or two shots; about 5 received placebo; per-sample allocation not given. Repertoires of vaccine and placebo recipients were sequenced from samples collected on day 63 after the first injection. Between 29 July and 7 August 2020, Cohort 1b enrolled 25 adults aged 18-55 years at one site in Boston, USA. Ad26.COV2.S was a replication-incompetent adenovirus type 26 vector that expressed a prefusion-stabilized SARS-CoV-2 spike protein derived from the original Wuhan strain.

This chain is built from TRBV9 and TRBJ2-1; 10 bases in the middle match TRBD2. This clonotype was obtained from a person between 18 and 65 years old who received the Ad26.COV2.S COVID-19 vaccine or a placebo. Here the sequenced sample was peripheral blood, taken in a trial of Ad26.COV2.S vaccine versus placebo. The CDR3 here reads CASSASGSANEQFF. The DNA reads TGTGCCAGCAGCGCTAGCGGGAGTGCCAATGAGCAGTTCTTC.